The sequence of this T cell receptor beta chain was determined in a study of blood T cell repertoires in COVID-19. The V segment lost 1 base and the J segment 5 bases; nucleotides outside the gene matches: 5. Germline assignment: CDR1 SGHAT and CDR2 FQNNGV. The CDR3 has 15 amino acids. This table comes from immunoSEQ multiplex PCR, and its TCRdb copy is limited to in-frame clones, with some not included. The sample contains fewer than 60,000 clones, approximately 87% of which appear only once. V gene TRBV11-2 combines with J gene TRBJ2-7, with 10 positions matching TRBD1. Specimen: peripheral blood. The clonotype originates from a woman aged 55-69 years with COVID-19, enrolled during active disease. CDR3 sequence reads: CASSLAGTGDHEQYF. Written as DNA, the CDR3 is TGTGCCAGCAGCTTAGCCGGGACAGGGGACCACGAGCAGTACTTC.